The subject of this entry is one T cell receptor beta chain. This sample was included in a study of blood T cells in healthy people across ages. V was cut by 6 bases and J by 8 bases, with 17 bases left in between. Germline V lookup: CDR1 SGHKS, CDR2 YYEKEE (reference sequence). The CDR3 sequence is 14 residues long. With a J-beta primer mix and a sample-barcoded 5' primer, a second PCR ran about 6 to 11 cycles. A single record per CDR3 protein comes from TCRdb applying MiXCR to the 5' RACE reads. The sample has 700,000 to 900,000 distinct CDR3 sequences; roughly 50% are singletons. What was sequenced was blood. This chain joins TRBV5-5 and TRBJ1-4; D remains unclear. The receptor was derived from a man at least 80 years old in good health. For the CDR3, the DNA is TGTGCCAGCACCCAGTGGTCTGACGCAGAAAAACTGTTTTTT. This sequence encodes CASTQWSDAEKLFF.